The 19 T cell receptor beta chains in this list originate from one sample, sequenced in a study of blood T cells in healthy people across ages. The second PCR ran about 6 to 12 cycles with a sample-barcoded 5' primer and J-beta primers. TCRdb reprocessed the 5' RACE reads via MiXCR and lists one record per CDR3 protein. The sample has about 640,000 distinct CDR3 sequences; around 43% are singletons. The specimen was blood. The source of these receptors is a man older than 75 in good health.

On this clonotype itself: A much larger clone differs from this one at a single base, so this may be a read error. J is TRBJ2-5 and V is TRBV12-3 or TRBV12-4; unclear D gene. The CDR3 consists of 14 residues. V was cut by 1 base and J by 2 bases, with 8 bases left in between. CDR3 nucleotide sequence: TGTGCCAGCAGTTTAGAGTCGGCGCAAGAGACCCAGTACTTC. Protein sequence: CASSLESAQETQYF.

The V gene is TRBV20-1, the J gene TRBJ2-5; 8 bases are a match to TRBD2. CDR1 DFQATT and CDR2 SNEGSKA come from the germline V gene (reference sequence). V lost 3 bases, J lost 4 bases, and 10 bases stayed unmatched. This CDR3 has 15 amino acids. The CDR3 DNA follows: TGCAGTGCTAGCGAGCGGGAGTCGTGGTCAGAGACCCAGTACTTC. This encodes CSASERESWSETQYF.

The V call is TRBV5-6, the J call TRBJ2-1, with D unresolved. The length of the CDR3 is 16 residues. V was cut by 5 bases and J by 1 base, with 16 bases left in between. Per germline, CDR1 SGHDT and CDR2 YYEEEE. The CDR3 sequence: CASRRTVGSSYNEQFF. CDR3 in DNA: TGTGCCAGCAGACGGACGGTTGGGTCTTCCTACAATGAGCAGTTCTTC.

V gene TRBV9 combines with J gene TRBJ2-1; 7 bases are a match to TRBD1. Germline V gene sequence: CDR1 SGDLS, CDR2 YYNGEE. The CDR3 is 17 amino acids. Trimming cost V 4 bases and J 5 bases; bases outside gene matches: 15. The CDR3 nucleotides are TGTGCCAGCAGCAACCCTATAACAGGGGTCAGGGACAATGAGCAGTTCTTC. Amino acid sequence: CASSNPITGVRDNEQFF.

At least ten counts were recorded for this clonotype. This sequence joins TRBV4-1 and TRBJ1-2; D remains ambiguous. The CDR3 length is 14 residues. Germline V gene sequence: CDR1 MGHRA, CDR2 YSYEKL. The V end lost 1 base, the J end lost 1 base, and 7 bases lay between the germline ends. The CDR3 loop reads CASSQVPDNYGYTF. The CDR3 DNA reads TGCGCCAGCAGCCAAGTCCCCGATAACTATGGCTACACCTTC.

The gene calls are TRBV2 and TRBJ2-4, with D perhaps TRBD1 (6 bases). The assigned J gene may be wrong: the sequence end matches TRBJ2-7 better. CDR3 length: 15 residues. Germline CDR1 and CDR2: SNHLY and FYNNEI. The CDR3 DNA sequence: TGTGCCAGCAGTGACAACAGGGTGGTCTTTGACGAGCAGTACTTC. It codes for CASSDNRVVFDEQYF.

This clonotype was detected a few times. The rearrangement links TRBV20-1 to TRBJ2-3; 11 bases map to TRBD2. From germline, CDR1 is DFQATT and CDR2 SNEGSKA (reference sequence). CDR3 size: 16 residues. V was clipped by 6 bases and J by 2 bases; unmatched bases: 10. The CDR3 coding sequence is TGCAGTGCCGCTCAGGGACTAGCGGCTTTCACAGATACGCAGTATTTT. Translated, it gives CSAAQGLAAFTDTQYF.

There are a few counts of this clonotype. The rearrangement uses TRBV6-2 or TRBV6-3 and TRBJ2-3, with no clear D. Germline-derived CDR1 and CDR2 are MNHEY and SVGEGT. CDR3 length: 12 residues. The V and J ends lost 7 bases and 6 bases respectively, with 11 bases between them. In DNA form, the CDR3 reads TGTGCCAGCAATGGGGTCACGGATACGCAGTATTTT. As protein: CASNGVTDTQYF.

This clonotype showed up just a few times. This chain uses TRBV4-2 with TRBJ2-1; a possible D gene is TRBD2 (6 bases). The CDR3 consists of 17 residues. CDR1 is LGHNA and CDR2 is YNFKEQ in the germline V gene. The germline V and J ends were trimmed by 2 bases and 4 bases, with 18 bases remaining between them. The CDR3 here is CASSQISGPGSYNEQFF. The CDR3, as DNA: TGTGCCAGCAGCCAAATCTCGGGCCCCGGGAGTTACAATGAGCAGTTCTTC.

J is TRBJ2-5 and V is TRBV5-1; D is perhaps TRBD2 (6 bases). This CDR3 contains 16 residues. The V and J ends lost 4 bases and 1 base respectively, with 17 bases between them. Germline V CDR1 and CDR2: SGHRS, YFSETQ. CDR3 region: CASSPTPSGGQETQYF. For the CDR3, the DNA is TGCGCCAGCAGCCCCACCCCATCCGGGGGCCAAGAGACCCAGTACTTC.

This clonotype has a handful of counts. The CDR3 here is CASSYGGGRGETQYF. The CDR3 DNA is TGTGCCAGCAGTTACGGTGGGGGAAGGGGAGAGACCCAGTACTTC. The chain recombines TRBV6-2 or TRBV6-3 with TRBJ2-5; D is tentatively TRBD1 or TRBD2 (5 bases each). The germline V gene encodes CDR1 MNHEY and CDR2 SVGEGT. The V and J ends lost 2 bases and 4 bases respectively, with 14 bases between them. The CDR3 is 15 amino acids.

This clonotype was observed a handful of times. The CDR3 spells CASSLTVLASSSYNEQFF. In DNA, the CDR3 is TGTGCCAGCAGTTTAACCGTCTTGGCGTCAAGCTCCTACAATGAGCAGTTCTTC. This chain uses TRBV27 with TRBJ2-1; no definite D call. This CDR3 spans 18 amino acids. Trimming left V 2 bases short and J 0 bases short, with 17 bases between. Germline V gene sequence: CDR1 MNHEY, CDR2 SMNVEV (reference sequence).

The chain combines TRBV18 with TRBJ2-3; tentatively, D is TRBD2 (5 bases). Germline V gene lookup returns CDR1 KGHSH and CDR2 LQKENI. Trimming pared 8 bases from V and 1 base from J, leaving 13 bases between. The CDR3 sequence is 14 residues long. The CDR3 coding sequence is TGTGCCAGCCGGGATAATTACGGCACAGATACGCAGTATTTT. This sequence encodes CASRDNYGTDTQYF.

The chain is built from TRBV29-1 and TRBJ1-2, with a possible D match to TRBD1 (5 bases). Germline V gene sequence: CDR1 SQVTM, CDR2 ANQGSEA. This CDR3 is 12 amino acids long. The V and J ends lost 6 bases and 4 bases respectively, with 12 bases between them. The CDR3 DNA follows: TGCAGCGTGGCCAGGGCGAGCTATGGCTACACCTTC. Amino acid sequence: CSVARASYGYTF.

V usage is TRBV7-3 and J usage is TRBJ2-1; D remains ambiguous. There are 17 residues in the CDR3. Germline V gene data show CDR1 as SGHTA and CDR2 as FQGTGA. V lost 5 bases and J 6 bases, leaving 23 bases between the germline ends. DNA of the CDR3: TGTGCCAGCAGCGCCATAGGCCATCCTAGTCAGTCCAATGAGCAGTTCTTC. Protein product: CASSAIGHPSQSNEQFF.

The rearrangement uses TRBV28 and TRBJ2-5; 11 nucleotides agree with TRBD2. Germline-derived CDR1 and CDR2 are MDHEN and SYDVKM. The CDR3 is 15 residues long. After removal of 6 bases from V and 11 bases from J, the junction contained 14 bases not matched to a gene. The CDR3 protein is CASSSTSGRNNEQYF. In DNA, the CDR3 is TGTGCCAGCAGCTCAACTAGCGGGAGAAACAATGAGCAGTACTTC.

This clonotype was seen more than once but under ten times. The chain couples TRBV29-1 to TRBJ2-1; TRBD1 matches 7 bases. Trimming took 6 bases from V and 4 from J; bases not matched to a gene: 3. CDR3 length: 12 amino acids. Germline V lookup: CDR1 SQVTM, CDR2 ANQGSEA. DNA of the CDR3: TGCAGCGTAGAGGGACAGTACAATGAGCAGTTCTTC. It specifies CSVEGQYNEQFF.

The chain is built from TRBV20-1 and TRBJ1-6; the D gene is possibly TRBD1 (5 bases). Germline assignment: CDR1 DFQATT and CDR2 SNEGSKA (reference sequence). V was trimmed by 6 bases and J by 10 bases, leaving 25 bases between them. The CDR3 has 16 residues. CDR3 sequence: CSASPGQRTGRSPLHF. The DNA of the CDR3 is TGCAGTGCCAGCCCGGGGCAGAGAACAGGAAGATCACCCCTCCACTTT.

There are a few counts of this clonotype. The CDR3 reads CASSIRGAQKDTQYF. For the CDR3, the DNA is TGTGCCAGCAGCATCCGGGGGGCGCAGAAAGATACGCAGTATTTT. The chain has TRBV21-1 and TRBJ2-3; the D call in the table, TRBD1, was not verified against the DNA. TRBV21-1 is designated a pseudogene. The CDR3 runs 15 residues.